The 18 T cell receptor beta chains presented below share a single source sample, sequenced in a study of regulatory T cells in long-lasting Graves disease. Time point described: newly diagnosed GD, antithyroid drugs for less than 3 months. With RNA extracted from PBMCs as input, the TCR library was made. Relying on iRepertoire HTBI primers and Arm-PCR of CDR3 regions, the team built TCR beta libraries. TCRdb processed the multiplex PCR reads anew with MiXCR; each CDR3 protein has one entry. The sample lists 350,000 to 500,000 distinct CDR3 sequences, roughly 15% occurring once. The same data also went into a second study, on T cells in Graves' hyperthyroidism and ophthalmopathy.

The source was peripheral blood mononuclear cells (PBMCs), collected at new diagnosis, from a patient treated with antithyroid drugs. These TCRs come from a woman in her 30s with Graves disease.

This clonotype was seen at least ten times. The chain employs TRBV2 and TRBJ2-1; 14 bases fit TRBD2. The J segment lost 7 bases and the V segment lost 9 bases, leaving 5 bases of the junction unmatched. CDR1 SNHLY and CDR2 FYNNEI come from the germline V gene. This CDR3 region has 14 residues. CDR3 sequence reads: CARTRTSGRNEQFF. Here the CDR3 DNA reads TGTGCCAGAACCAGGACTAGCGGGAGGAATGAGCAGTTCTTC.

The CDR3 DNA reads as TGTGCCACCATTCCAGGAGCCGTGGAGCAGTACTTC. Its translation: CATIPGAVEQYF. J is TRBJ2-7 and V is TRBV12-3 or TRBV12-4; D uncertain. The V and J ends lost 10 bases and 7 bases respectively, with 17 bases between them. The CDR3 has 12 residues.

This clonotype was counted many times. The rearrangement joins TRBV7-9 to TRBJ1-2; TRBD1 matches 7 bases. Unmatched junction bases numbered 10, after V lost 11 bases and J lost 4 bases. Germline V gives CDR1 SEHNR, CDR2 FQNEAQ (reference sequence). The CDR3 is made up of 13 amino acids. In nucleotides, the CDR3 is TGTGCCGGAACCCGACAGGGCGCCTATGGCTACACCTTC. Protein: CAGTRQGAYGYTF.

The chain links TRBV29-1 to TRBJ1-1; a weak D match, TRBD1 (5 bases). This CDR3 has 12 residues. V dropped 7 bases and J dropped 4 bases, with 13 bases sitting between them. CDR1 and CDR2 from the germline V gene are SQVTM and ANQGSEA. In nucleotides, the CDR3 is TGCAGCGCAGGGTTGTTTGGCACTGAAGCTTTCTTT. This codes for CSAGLFGTEAFF.

This clonotype was observed at least ten times. J is TRBJ1-3 and V is TRBV12-3 or TRBV12-4; D gene ambiguous. CDR3 length: 15 amino acids. V lost 2 bases, J lost 3 bases, and 11 bases lay in between. In DNA form, the CDR3 reads TGTGCCAGCAGTTTAAGTGGGGTCGGTGGAAACACCATATATTTT. Its protein product is CASSLSGVGGNTIYF.

This clonotype was seen a handful of times. The chain uses TRBV6-2 or TRBV6-3 and TRBJ2-2; 9 bases are shared with TRBD2. The CDR3 consists of 16 residues. From germline, CDR1 is MNHEY and CDR2 SVGEGT. V dropped 6 bases and J dropped 3; count of bases not matched to a gene: 8. The CDR3 loop reads CASRTIAGEYTGELFF. DNA of the CDR3: TGTGCCAGCAGAACAATAGCGGGAGAGTACACCGGGGAGCTGTTTTTT.

This clonotype was counted ten times or more. The chain links TRBV28 to TRBJ2-2; no firm D call. Trimming cost V 2 bases and J 7 bases, with 14 bases left between them. The CDR3 spans 15 residues. The germline V gene has CDR1 MDHEN and CDR2 SYDVKM. The DNA of the CDR3 is TGTGCCAGCAGTTTACAAGCTCTCTTTGTCGGGGAGCTGTTTTTT. Translated, it gives CASSLQALFVGELFF.

This clonotype has ten or more counts. This chain links TRBV5-1 with TRBJ1-2, with TRBD1 matching 8 bases. J lost 7 bases, V lost 0 bases, and 11 bases had no gene match. Germline V CDR1 and CDR2: SGHRS, YFSETQ. This CDR3 spans 16 amino acids. For the CDR3, the DNA is TGCGCCAGCAGCTTGGGCGTTATGACAGGGGAGAGTGGCTACACCTTC. Its protein product is CASSLGVMTGESGYTF.

Many counts were recorded for this clonotype. The chain uses TRBV18 and TRBJ1-5; no reliable D call. CDR1 KGHSH and CDR2 LQKENI come from the germline V gene. Trimming removed 4 bases at V and 4 bases at J, with 14 bases between. This CDR3 is built from 15 residues. The CDR3 DNA reads TGTGCCAGCTCACGGAGGGAAAACGGGAATCAGCCCCAGCATTTT. Residues: CASSRRENGNQPQHF.

This clonotype was seen at least ten times. The chain couples TRBV27 to TRBJ1-5, with 8 bases aligning to TRBD1. J lost 2 bases, V lost 6 bases, and 6 bases had no gene match. Germline V gene data show CDR1 as MNHEY and CDR2 as SMNVEV (reference sequence). The CDR3 spans 15 residues. The CDR3 bases are TGTGCCAGCAGCCCGACAGGGGATCGCAATCAGCCCCAGCATTTT. Protein: CASSPTGDRNQPQHF.

This clonotype has ten or more counts. The rearrangement links TRBV11-2 to TRBJ2-1; TRBD1 might be the D (6 bases). The V end was cut by 4 bases, the J end by 9 bases, with 25 bases between. There are 17 residues in the CDR3. CDR1 is SGHAT, CDR2 FQNNGV, per germline. Here the CDR3 DNA reads TGTGCCAGCAGCTCTAGAGAAGGCAGGGACACCCTCGGTGAGCAGTTCTTC. This gives the protein CASSSREGRDTLGEQFF.

This clonotype showed up many times. This chain joins TRBV11-2 and TRBJ2-7; D unclear. The CDR3 has 14 amino acids. Per germline, CDR1 SGHAT and CDR2 FQNNGV. V shed 7 bases and J shed 5 bases, with 18 bases lying between them. CDR3 sequence (DNA): TGTGCCAGCACCGAGACCGGCTATACCCACGAGCAGTACTTC. It is translated as CASTETGYTHEQYF.

Comments on this clonotype: A much larger clone is a single base away; this may be a read error. The chain joins TRBV20-1 to TRBJ2-1; TRBD2 matches 9 bases. Germline CDR1 and CDR2: DFQATT and SNEGSKA (reference sequence). The CDR3 totals 15 residues. The ends lost 3 bases at V and 10 bases at J; junction bases unmatched: 13. DNA of the CDR3: TGCAGTGCTAGCGGTCTAGCGGGAATCAGCGACGAGCAGTTCTTC. This gives the protein CSASGLAGISDEQFF.

This clonotype showed up many times. The V call is TRBV29-1, the J call TRBJ2-7; 7 bases are shared with TRBD1. The germline gives CDR1 SQVTM, CDR2 ANQGSEA. This CDR3 has 17 residues. The ends lost 7 bases at V and 7 bases at J; junction bases unmatched: 25. In DNA form, the CDR3 reads TGCAGCGCGTTGCCTATGAAAAACAGGGGCCCCGAGAAGGAGCAGTACTTC. Translated: CSALPMKNRGPEKEQYF.

In this sample, this clonotype turned up many times. V and J are TRBV18 and TRBJ1-1, with D possibly being TRBD1 (6 bases). Trimming stripped 0 bases from V and 1 base from J, with 9 bases between. The CDR3 is 15 residues long. The germline V gene has CDR1 KGHSH and CDR2 LQKENI. CDR3 DNA: TGTGCCAGCTCACCACCGGGCAGGGGGAACACTGAAGCTTTCTTT. It translates to CASSPPGRGNTEAFF.

This clonotype was observed many times. The rearrangement links TRBV2 to TRBJ2-2; 9 nucleotides line up with TRBD1. V was clipped by 8 bases and J by 4 bases; unmatched bases: 5. The germline V gene encodes CDR1 SNHLY and CDR2 FYNNEI. CDR3 length: 14 residues. The CDR3 DNA reads as TGTGCCAGCCGGGGACAGGGAAGCACCGGGGAGCTGTTTTTT. Encoded protein: CASRGQGSTGELFF.

This clonotype was recorded many times. The chain joins TRBV27 to TRBJ2-1; D gene uncertain. The CDR3 runs 12 residues. Germline CDR1 reads MNHEY; CDR2 reads SMNVEV (reference sequence). The V end was cut by 7 bases, the J end by 4 bases, with 8 bases between. CDR3: CASTAAYNEQFF. The CDR3 nucleotides are TGTGCCAGCACCGCAGCATACAATGAGCAGTTCTTC.

This clonotype appeared a few times. The chain joins TRBV14 to TRBJ2-7, with 9 bases that match TRBD2. V lost 3 bases to trimming and J lost 3 bases; unmatched junction nucleotides: 6. The CDR3 loop spans 15 amino acids. Looked up from germline, CDR1 is SGHDN and CDR2 is FVKESK. The chain's CDR3 is CASSHFRTSVYEQYF. The CDR3 DNA is TGTGCCAGCAGCCACTTCAGGACTAGCGTCTACGAGCAGTACTTC.